This is a list of T cell receptor beta chains from one sample in a study of cytomegalovirus exposure and HLA in healthy donors. The table came from immunoSEQ multiplex PCR; TCRdb's copy has only in-frame clones and leaves some out. Of approximately 120,000 clones listed, about 76% are singletons. Sequencing used PBMCs. The receptors were sampled from a woman younger than 45 in good health and CMV-seronegative. CDR3s include the opening cysteine and the closing phenylalanine or tryptophan. A D gene is named only where the DNA matches it firmly. Clone sizes are given selectively: once, few, many, or a class where the clone is expanded.

J gene	V gene	clone size	D gene	CDR3 DNA	CDR3 protein
TRBJ2-3	TRBV5-8	NA	TRBD2	TGTGCCAGCAGCCCGACTAGCGGGAGTACAGCAAAACATACGCAGTATTTT	CASSPTSGSTAKHTQYF
TRBJ1-2	TRBV6-5	NA	TRBD1	TGTGCCAGCAGTTACGTGGGAAACAGGGGGCCCTATGGCTACACCTTC	CASSYVGNRGPYGYTF
TRBJ1-4	TRBV4-1	NA	TRBD1	TGCGCCACCGCCGGGACAGAGAATGAAAAACTGTTTTTT	CATAGTENEKLFF
TRBJ2-7	TRBV7-9	NA	TRBD2	TGTTCCAGCAGCTTAGATTACGCGGGAGGGCCCTCCGACTACGAGCAGTACTTC	CSSSLDYAGGPSDYEQYF
TRBJ2-7	TRBV18	NA	TRBD2	TGTGCCAGCTCAACCTTGAGTAGCGGGAGTGGCTACGAGCAGTACTTC	CASSTLSSGSGYEQYF
TRBJ1-5	TRBV30	NA	NA	TGTGCTTGGGGTCGGCAGGGTGGCAATCAGCCCCAGCATTTT	CAWGRQGGNQPQHF
TRBJ2-1	TRBV9	NA	TRBD2	TGTGCCAGCAGTCTACTAGCGGGAGTTGGTAGAAATGAGCAGTTCTTC	CASSLLAGVGRNEQFF
TRBJ1-6	TRBV5-1	once	TRBD1	TGCGCCAGCAGCTTCGACGGACAGGGTAATTCACCCCTCCACTTT	CASSFDGQGNSPLHF
TRBJ2-2	TRBV28	NA	NA	TGTGCCAGCAGTTTGATGTCGGATTCCCCAGGAGGGACCGGGGAGCTGTTTTTT	CASSLMSDSPGGTGELFF
TRBJ2-7	TRBV5-1	NA	NA	TGCGCCAGCAGCCGTGGACAGTCCTACGAGCAGTACTTC	CASSRGQSYEQYF
TRBJ1-5	TRBV29-1	NA	NA	TGCAGCGTTGAAGACGCTGGAGGGGCTCAGCCCCAGCATTTT	CSVEDAGGAQPQHF
TRBJ2-1	TRBV5-1	few	TRBD2	TGCGCCAGCAGCACGGGACTAGCGGGATACAATGAGCAGTTCTTC	CASSTGLAGYNEQFF
TRBJ2-1	TRBV15	NA	TRBD1	TGTGCCACCAGCAGAGAATGGACAGGGAGCGACAATGAGCAGTTCTTC	CATSREWTGSDNEQFF
TRBJ1-5	TRBV27	few	NA	TGTGCCAGCAGTATTGGGCTGAGAGAGAATCAGCCCCAGCATTTT	CASSIGLRENQPQHF
TRBJ2-1	TRBV7-2	NA	TRBD2	TGTGCCAGCAGCTTAGTGGGCGGCAGCGGGAGGGGCAATGAGCAGTTCTTC	CASSLVGGSGRGNEQFF
TRBJ2-6	TRBV5-6	NA	NA	TGTGCCAGCAGCCGGGACAAGGGGGCCAACGTCCTGACTTTC	CASSRDKGANVLTF
TRBJ1-1	TRBV15	NA	TRBD1	TGTGCCACGAGGGACAGGGGAACTGAAGCTTTCTTT	CATRDRGTEAFF
TRBJ1-2	TRBV28	NA	TRBD1	TGTGCCAGCAGTTCGACAGGGGGCGGCTATGGCTACACCTTC	CASSSTGGGYGYTF
TRBJ2-5	TRBV18	NA	TRBD2	TGTGCCAGCTCACCTCCGGGACTAGCGGTTGAGCAGTACTTC	CASSPPGLAVEQYF
TRBJ2-7	TRBV2	NA	TRBD2	TGTGCCAGCATCCAGCGGGAGTCCTACGAGCAGTACTTC	CASIQRESYEQYF
TRBJ2-3	TRBV30	NA	TRBD1	TGTGCCTGGACGATGGGACAGAGCACAGATACGCAGTATTTT	CAWTMGQSTDTQYF
TRBJ1-5	TRBV19	NA	NA	TGTGCCAGTAGTATATCAGGACTGGAACAGCCCCAGCATTTT	CASSISGLEQPQHF
TRBJ2-6	TRBV5-1	once	TRBD1	TGCGCCAGCAGCGGGGGACAGGAAGCCAACGTCCTGACTTTC	CASSGGQEANVLTF
TRBJ1-1	TRBV28	NA	NA	TGTGCCAGCAGTTCCACAGGGACCCCGAACACTGAAGCTTTCTTT	CASSSTGTPNTEAFF
TRBJ2-2	TRBV6-4	NA	TRBD2	TGTGCCAGCAGTGTGACTAGCGCGCACACCGGGGAGCTGTTTTTT	CASSVTSAHTGELFF
TRBJ1-2	TRBV28	NA	TRBD1	TGTGCCAGCAGTGGAGGACAGGGCGGAGGCTACACCTTC	CASSGGQGGGYTF
TRBJ1-1	TRBV5-1	NA	NA	TGCGCCAGCGCCCTACGAGGGGGTACTGAAGCTTTCTTT	CASALRGGTEAFF
TRBJ2-1	TRBV28	NA	NA	TGTGCCAGCAGTCCCCCCGACCGGGGAGGGCAGTTCTTC	CASSPPDRGGQFF
TRBJ1-1	TRBV18	few	TRBD1	TGTGCCAGCTCACGGGGACAGGGGTTCCCTGAAGCTTTCTTT	CASSRGQGFPEAFF
TRBJ2-3	TRBV2	NA	TRBD1	TGTGCCAGCAGACGCCAGGGGGCGCGGACAGATACGCAGTATTTT	CASRRQGARTDTQYF
TRBJ1-4	TRBV29-1	NA	NA	TGCAGCGTTGAGTTGGACTATCATGAAAAACTGTTTTTT	CSVELDYHEKLFF
TRBJ1-1	TRBV20-1	few	NA	TGCAGTGCTAAAACAGGCACTGAAGCTTTCTTT	CSAKTGTEAFF
TRBJ1-2	TRBV29-1	NA	TRBD1	TGCAGCGTTGCTCCCTCCGGGACAGGGAACAGCGATGGCTACACCTTC	CSVAPSGTGNSDGYTF
TRBJ2-3	TRBV2	NA	TRBD2	TGTGCCAGCAGTGTATTAGTAGCGGGAGGGTCGTCTAGCACAGATACGCAGTATTTT	CASSVLVAGGSSSTDTQYF
TRBJ2-3	TRBV9	few	TRBD2	TGTGCCAGCAGCGTAGGTAGCGGGAGTTCGGATACGCAGTATTTT	CASSVGSGSSDTQYF
TRBJ1-2	TRBV4-2	NA	TRBD1	TGTGCCAGCAGCCAAGATCTCGAGGGGGCTAGCGGCTACACCTTC	CASSQDLEGASGYTF
TRBJ2-6	TRBV5-1	NA	NA	TGCGCCAGCAGCTTGGGGCCGTTTTCTGGGGCCAACGTCCTGACTTTC	CASSLGPFSGANVLTF
TRBJ2-1	TRBV28	NA	TRBD2	TGTGCCATTCTCAAACGCGGGAGGAGGTACAATGAGCAGTTCTTC	CAILKRGRRYNEQFF
TRBJ2-3	TRBV7-3	NA	TRBD2	TGTGCCAGCAGCTTTCCCACTAGCGGGCAAGATACGCAGTATTTT	CASSFPTSGQDTQYF
TRBJ2-5	TRBV18	NA	NA	TGTGCCAGCTCACCACGCCGTGAGAGGAGGGAGACCCAGTACTTC	CASSPRRERRETQYF
TRBJ2-7	TRBV30	NA	NA	TGTGCCGCCAGCGCAGGACTATCCTACGAGCAGTACTTC	CAASAGLSYEQYF
TRBJ2-7	TRBV11-2	NA	TRBD2	TGTGCCAGCAGCTTACTAGCGGATCCCTACGAGCAGTACTTC	CASSLLADPYEQYF
TRBJ2-2	TRBV28	NA	TRBD2	TGTGCCAGCAGACGGACTAGCGGCGGGGAGCTGTTTTTT	CASRRTSGGELFF
TRBJ2-7	TRBV4-1	NA	NA	TGCGCCAGCAGCCAAGATATGCAGGGGATGTTCTACGAGCAGTACTTC	CASSQDMQGMFYEQYF
TRBJ2-6	TRBV19	NA	NA	TGTGCCAGTAGTCCGGTTGCTGGGGCCAACGTCCTGACTTTC	CASSPVAGANVLTF
TRBJ2-7	TRBV4-3	NA	NA	TGCGCCAGCAGCCGCATTGCCCCGGGACATACCTACGAGCAGTACTTC	CASSRIAPGHTYEQYF
TRBJ2-3	TRBV7-2	NA	TRBD2	TGTGCCAGCAGCTCCGAAGCGGGAGCTCGGGCAGATACGCAGTATTTT	CASSSEAGARADTQYF
TRBJ1-2	TRBV5-1	NA	NA	TGCGCCAGCAGCTGGGCACAGGATGGCTACACCTTC	CASSWAQDGYTF
TRBJ1-3	TRBV2	NA	NA	TGTGCCAGCAGTGCGAATTTGCCTAACTCTGGAAACACCATATATTTT	CASSANLPNSGNTIYF
TRBJ2-7	TRBV23-1	NA	TRBD1	TGCGCCAGCAGTCAAGCGGACAGGGTCTACGAGCAGTACTTC	CASSQADRVYEQYF
TRBJ2-7	TRBV7-9	few	NA	TGTGCCAGCAGCTCAACCCCCCCGGTTAGCGAGCAGTACTTC	CASSSTPPVSEQYF
TRBJ2-5	TRBV25-1	few	TRBD1	TGTGCCAGCAGCCTTAGGACAGGGCAAGAGACCCAGTACTTC	CASSLRTGQETQYF
TRBJ2-7	TRBV27	NA	NA	TGTGCCAGCTCCATTGAAGGCGGCCCTTACGAGCAGTACTTC	CASSIEGGPYEQYF
TRBJ2-7	TRBV15	NA	TRBD2	TGTGCCACCAGCACCGGACTAGCCTACGAGCAGTACTTC	CATSTGLAYEQYF
TRBJ1-1	TRBV28	few	NA	TGTGCCAGCCGGACCAATCCGGGACGTCCAGCGGGAAACACTGAAGCTTTCTTT	CASRTNPGRPAGNTEAFF
TRBJ1-1	TRBV6-1	NA	NA	TGTGCCAGCAGTGCCGACAGGCGGTGGAACACTGAAGCTTTCTTT	CASSADRRWNTEAFF
TRBJ1-2	TRBV7-9	NA	TRBD1	TGTGCCAGCAGCTTAAATGGGGACAGGGGTAACTATGGCTACACCTTC	CASSLNGDRGNYGYTF